This TCR beta chain was recovered during a study of T cells after yellow fever vaccination. This clonotype was counted between two and nine times. Antigen: not known. CDR3 length equals 16 residues. Germline-derived CDR1 and CDR2 are SQVTM and ANQGSEA. The germline V and J ends were trimmed by 0 bases and 0 bases, with 12 bases remaining between them. The study, taken as a whole, reports: A weaker but faster secondary response was observed, peaking on day 5 versus 15. Most clones from primary vaccination resurfaced after the booster (about 96% CD4, 70% to 90% CD8). Clonotypes found in both CD4 and CD8 compartments made up a small share.

Synthesis of TCR cDNA relied on 5'RACE template switching, which attached a universal primer site and UMIs. TCRdb redid the calling of the 5' RACE reads with MiXCR, one entry per CDR3 protein. The repertoire consists of around 600,000 distinct CDR3 sequences, with about 12% occurring once and the leading ten covering approximately 15%. This receptor was obtained from a man aged 25 to 40 who received the YFV17D yellow fever vaccine. The sample here was PBMCs, taken on the day of the yellow fever booster vaccination. The rearrangement joins TRBV29-1 to TRBJ2-1, with a possible D match to TRBD2 (5 bases). The CDR3 nucleotides read TGCAGCGTTGAAGAGGGTGACGGGGACTCCTACAATGAGCAGTTCTTC. The encoded protein is CSVEEGDGDSYNEQFF.